This paragraph reports one T cell receptor beta chain. Survey level was the resolution at which the v3.0 immunoSEQ assay ran. The assay was immunoSEQ multiplex PCR, and TCRdb's table has in-frame clones only and misses some. The profile shows just under 40,000 clones, roughly 90% of them singletons. The data were taken from a study of long-term antiretroviral therapy in people with HIV. This CDR3 region has 14 residues. V shed 5 bases and J 4 bases; nucleotides not matched to a gene: 4. Germline V gene sequence: CDR1 SGHNT, CDR2 YENEEA. Sequencing was performed on unsorted PBMCs, taken just before starting antiretroviral therapy. V gene TRBV11-3 combines with J gene TRBJ2-2; 7 bases agree with TRBD1. The clonotype was recovered from a woman younger than 35 with HIV. The CDR3 DNA is TGTGCCAGCAGCATGGGACAGTCCACCGGGGAGCTGTTTTTT. It specifies CASSMGQSTGELFF.